The 12 T cell receptor beta chains below come from one sample, sequenced in a study of blood T cell repertoires in COVID-19. Generated by immunoSEQ multiplex PCR, the TCRdb table keeps only in-frame clones and is missing some. The table records approximately 90,000 clones, 60% to 80% of them present only once. Input material: peripheral blood. All receptors come from a woman aged 80 or over with acute or convalescent COVID-19.

The chain recombines TRBV7-6 with TRBJ2-1; 13 bases agree with TRBD2. Germline V CDR1 and CDR2: SGHVS, FNYEAQ. The CDR3 length is 16 residues. The ends lost 5 bases at V and 11 bases at J; junction bases unmatched: 12. This chain's CDR3 is CASSVLQTSGGAKQFF. DNA of the CDR3: TGTGCCAGCAGCGTACTACAAACTAGCGGGGGGGCCAAGCAGTTCTTC.

The DNA for the CDR3 is TGTGCCAGCTCAGAGGGTGTCAGGTACGAGCAGTACTTC. Its protein is CASSEGVRYEQYF. The chain combines TRBV18 with TRBJ2-7; a possible D gene is TRBD2 (5 bases). Trimming pared 5 bases from V and 4 bases from J, leaving 12 bases between. CDR3 size: 13 residues. The germline V gene has CDR1 KGHSH and CDR2 LQKENI.

The V gene is TRBV6-6, the J gene TRBJ1-1; D is unclear. The CDR3 sequence is 12 residues long. V lost 5 bases to trimming and J lost 4 bases, with 8 bases between them. Germline loops: CDR1 MNHNY, CDR2 SVGAGI (reference sequence). CDR3 in amino acids: CASSPRLTEAFF. DNA of the CDR3: TGTGCCAGCAGTCCTAGACTCACTGAAGCTTTCTTT.

The gene calls are TRBV10-3 and TRBJ1-2; D perhaps matches TRBD1 (6 bases). The V gene's germline CDR1 is ENHRY and CDR2 SYGVKD. The V and J ends lost 10 bases and 3 bases respectively, with 9 bases between them. There are 11 residues in the CDR3. This CDR3 is CAKRTDYGYTF. The CDR3, as DNA: TGTGCCAAGAGGACAGACTATGGCTACACCTTC.

The chain recombines TRBV6-2 or TRBV6-3 with TRBJ1-5; D unclear. Germline V gene data show CDR1 as MNHEY and CDR2 as SVGEGT. The germline V and J ends were trimmed by 6 bases and 3 bases, with 9 bases remaining between them. There are 13 residues in the CDR3. The CDR3: CASSPADNQPQHF. Here the CDR3 DNA reads TGTGCCAGCAGCCCGGCGGACAATCAGCCCCAGCATTTT.

This chain connects TRBV21-1 to TRBJ1-1; the D call in the table, TRBD1, was not verified against the DNA. TRBV21-1 is shown as a pseudogene. The CDR3 covers 15 residues. CDR3 amino acids: CASSSWTGKKTEAFF. As DNA, the CDR3 is TGTGCCAGCAGCAGTTGGACAGGGAAAAAGACTGAAGCTTTCTTT.

The chain uses TRBV11-3 and TRBJ2-2; weak D call: TRBD2 (5 bases). V was clipped by 1 base and J by 5 bases, with 8 bases between them. This CDR3 comprises 14 residues. Per germline, CDR1 SGHNT and CDR2 YENEEA. CDR3 residues: CASSLGTRTGELFF. The CDR3 DNA follows: TGTGCCAGCAGCTTAGGGACTCGGACCGGGGAGCTGTTTTTT.

V and J are TRBV5-6 and TRBJ2-1, with a possible D match to TRBD2 (5 bases). CDR1 and CDR2 from the germline V gene are SGHDT and YYEEEE. CDR3 size: 15 residues. The V and J ends lost 1 base and 3 bases respectively, with 11 bases between them. The CDR3 region is CASSLSSLVYNEQFF. CDR3 DNA: TGTGCCAGCAGCTTGTCTAGCTTAGTCTACAATGAGCAGTTCTTC.

This clone was recorded many times. V is TRBV7-6 and J is TRBJ1-5; D is unresolved. This CDR3 comprises 15 residues. The germline V and J ends were trimmed by 5 bases and 7 bases, with 18 bases remaining between them. CDR1 SGHVS and CDR2 FNYEAQ come from the germline V gene. The CDR3 loop reads CASSAEEGFSQPQHF. The CDR3 DNA follows: TGTGCCAGCAGCGCCGAGGAGGGTTTTAGCCAGCCCCAGCATTTT.

CDR3 sequence (DNA): TGTGCCAGCAGCGGATCAAACAGGGCGGATGAGCAGTACTTC. Its protein is CASSGSNRADEQYF. The V call is TRBV5-8, the J call TRBJ2-7, with D perhaps TRBD1 (6 bases). There are 14 residues in the CDR3. Trimming took 4 bases from V and 7 from J, leaving 18 bases between them. Germline V gene data show CDR1 as SGHTS and CDR2 as YDEGEE.

As DNA, the CDR3 is TGTGCCAGTAGTAGGCAGGGCCCTTCTGTTGGAAACACCATATATTTT. Translated: CASSRQGPSVGNTIYF. The V and J genes are TRBV19 and TRBJ1-3; D might be TRBD1 (5 bases). The CDR3 runs 16 residues. With 4 bases removed from V and 3 bases from J, the gap between germline ends came to 16 bases. The germline gives CDR1 LNHDA, CDR2 SQIVND (reference sequence).

The chain carries TRBV3-1 (or the pseudogene TRBV3-2) and TRBJ1-3; weak D call: TRBD1 (6 bases). V was pared by 0 bases and J by 0 bases, with 15 bases between. The CDR3 extends over 18 amino acids. Per germline, CDR1 LGHDT and CDR2 YNNKEL (reference sequence). This CDR3 is CASSQDGGQPLSGNTIYF. The CDR3 DNA follows: TGTGCCAGCAGCCAAGATGGTGGACAGCCGCTCTCTGGAAACACCATATATTTT.